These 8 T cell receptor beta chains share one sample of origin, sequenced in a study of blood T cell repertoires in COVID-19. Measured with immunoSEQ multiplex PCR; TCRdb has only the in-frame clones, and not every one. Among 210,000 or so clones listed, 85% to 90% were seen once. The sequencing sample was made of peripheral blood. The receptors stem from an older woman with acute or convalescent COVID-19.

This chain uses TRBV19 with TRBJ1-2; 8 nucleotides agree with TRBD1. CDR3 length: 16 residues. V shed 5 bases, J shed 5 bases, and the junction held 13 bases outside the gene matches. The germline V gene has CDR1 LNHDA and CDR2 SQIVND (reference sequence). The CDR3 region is CASSGYRGSSLYGYTF. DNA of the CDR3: TGTGCCAGTAGTGGTTACAGGGGGTCCTCCCTTTATGGCTACACCTTC.

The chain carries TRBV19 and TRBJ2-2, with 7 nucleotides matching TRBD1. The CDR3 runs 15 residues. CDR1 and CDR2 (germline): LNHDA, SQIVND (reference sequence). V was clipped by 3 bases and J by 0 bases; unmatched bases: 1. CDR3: CASSIGTANTGELFF. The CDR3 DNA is TGTGCCAGTAGTATTGGGACAGCGAACACCGGGGAGCTGTTTTTT.

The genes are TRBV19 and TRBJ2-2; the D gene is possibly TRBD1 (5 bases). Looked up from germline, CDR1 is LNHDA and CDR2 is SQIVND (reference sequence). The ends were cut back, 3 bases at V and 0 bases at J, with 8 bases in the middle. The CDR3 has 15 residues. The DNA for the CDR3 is TGTGCCAGTAGTATTGACAGTTCGAACACCGGGGAGCTGTTTTTT. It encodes CASSIDSSNTGELFF.

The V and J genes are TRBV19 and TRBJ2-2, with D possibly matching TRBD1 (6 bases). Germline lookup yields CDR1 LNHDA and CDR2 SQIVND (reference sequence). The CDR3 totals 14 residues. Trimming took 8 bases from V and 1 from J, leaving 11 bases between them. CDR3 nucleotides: TGTGCCAGTCAGGGGTCTCAGAACACCGGGGAGCTGTTTTTT. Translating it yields CASQGSQNTGELFF.

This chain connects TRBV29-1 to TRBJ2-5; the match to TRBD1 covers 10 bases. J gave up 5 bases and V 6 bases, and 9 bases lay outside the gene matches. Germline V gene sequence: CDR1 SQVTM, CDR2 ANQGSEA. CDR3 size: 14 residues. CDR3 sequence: CSVLRDRGPETQYF. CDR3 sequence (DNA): TGCAGCGTACTCCGGGACAGGGGTCCCGAGACCCAGTACTTC.

CDR3 amino acids: CASSPNRGGSGGYTF. CDR3 bases: TGTGCCAGCAGCCCAAATAGAGGTGGTAGCGGGGGCTACACCTTC. The chain combines TRBV7-2 with TRBJ1-2; the D is unclear. Looked up from germline, CDR1 is SGHTA and CDR2 is FQGNSA. V lost 5 bases to trimming and J lost 8 bases, with 21 bases between them. The CDR3 totals 15 residues.

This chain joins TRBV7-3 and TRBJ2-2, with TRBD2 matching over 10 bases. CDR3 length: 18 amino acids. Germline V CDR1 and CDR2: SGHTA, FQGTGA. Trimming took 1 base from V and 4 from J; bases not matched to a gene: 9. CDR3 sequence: CASSLRAPSGGPTGELFF. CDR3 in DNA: TGTGCCAGCAGCTTAAGGGCCCCTAGCGGGGGCCCCACCGGGGAGCTGTTTTTT.

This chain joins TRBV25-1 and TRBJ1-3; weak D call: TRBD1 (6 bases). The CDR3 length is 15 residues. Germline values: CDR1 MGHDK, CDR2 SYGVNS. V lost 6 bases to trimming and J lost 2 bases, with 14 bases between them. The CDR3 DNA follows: TGTGCCAGCAGGGTCGGGGACACTGCTGGAAACACCATATATTTT. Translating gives CASRVGDTAGNTIYF.